This T cell receptor (beta chain) was documented in a study of OX40 agonist ivuxolimab in advanced cancers. Background on the whole study: The costimulatory receptor OX40 (CD134) was targeted by ivuxolimab, a fully human IgG2 agonistic monoclonal antibody. Intravenous ivuxolimab was administered to patients every 2 weeks at six dose levels: 0.01, 0.1, 0.3, 1.5, 3 and 10 mg/kg. Of the 50 to 55 dose-escalation patients, hepatocellular carcinoma was present in roughly 19, melanoma in approximately 15, renal cell carcinoma in 9 and head and neck cancer in 9. In the dose-escalation cohort, 82.7% of patients were male, and the mean age was roughly 60 years, with a range of roughly 23 to 85. Prior anti-PD-1, anti-PD-L1 or anti-CTLA-4 therapy was permitted, and checkpoint inhibitors had been received by roughly 42% of dose-escalation patients. Partial responses occurred in three dose-escalation patients, of whom one had hepatocellular carcinoma and two had cutaneous melanoma. Peripheral TCRbeta sequencing aimed to test whether ivuxolimab altered TCR sequence diversity and caused clonal T-cell expansion. The paper covers the monotherapy dose-escalation part of the phase I ivuxolimab trial, which included N of about 50 patients.

For sequencing of the TCRbeta CDR3 region, genomic DNA was extracted from the sorted cells. The immunoSEQ Assay was used for sequencing of TCRbeta CDR3 regions. TCRdb holds this immuneACCESS table with in-frame rearrangements only. Some clones are missing; in checked studies, unresolved V genes explain under half, and the rest has no known cause. This sample holds just under 20,000 clones; 75% to 85% were observed only once. 3.1% of the sample is held by the ten biggest clonotypes. Worth noting for this clone: What this receptor recognizes is not known. No per-base quality is available; no much larger clone lies one base away.

Patients with autoimmune disease history or receiving systemic immunosuppression were excluded from the trial. Peripheral blood for TCR sequencing was collected from all dose cohorts at baseline, on cycle 4 day 1, and on cycle 7 day 1. The samples were drawn from a first-in-human, open-label, multicenter phase I dose-escalation trial of ivuxolimab. The trial enrolled adults with locally advanced or metastatic head and neck squamous cell, hepatocellular, melanoma or renal cell carcinoma. Before TCR sequencing, CD4+ T cells and CD8+ T cells were sorted from peripheral blood as separate populations. Study-wide conclusions, independent of this receptor: At doses of 0.1 to 3.0 mg/kg, clonal expansion of both CD4+ and CD8+ T cells in blood was seen between baseline and week 6. Antigen specificity was not determined for the clonally expanded peripheral T cells. After ivuxolimab, more expanded clones were found on average in CD8+ T cells than in CD4+ T cells. Low levels of normalized T-cell clonal expansion were also seen in some patients who did not respond. In partial responders in the 0.1-3.0 mg/kg groups, normalized peripheral clonal expansion was found to be among the lowest, especially among CD8+ T cells.

This receptor was identified in an adult with an advanced solid tumor such as melanoma, head and neck, liver or kidney cancer. The starting material was CD4+ or CD8+ T cells sorted from blood, obtained in a trial of the OX40 agonist ivuxolimab.

The CDR3 corresponds to CASSLRGTFPPSPDTQYF. In nucleotide form, the sequence is TGTGCCAGCAGCTTAAGAGGGACGTTCCCCCCTAGCCCAGATACGCAGTATTTT. The chain links TRBV7-9 with TRBJ2-3; the D call could be TRBD1 or TRBD2, with each sharing 5 bases. The trim is 2 bases for V and 4 bases for J, with a gap of 22 bases between the germline ends. The germline V gene (reference sequence) gives CDR1 as SEHNR and CDR2 as FQNEAQ. The cysteine opens and the phenylalanine closes a CDR3 of 18 amino acids. Only the CDR3 DNA stays, 54 bases, in frame from base 1.